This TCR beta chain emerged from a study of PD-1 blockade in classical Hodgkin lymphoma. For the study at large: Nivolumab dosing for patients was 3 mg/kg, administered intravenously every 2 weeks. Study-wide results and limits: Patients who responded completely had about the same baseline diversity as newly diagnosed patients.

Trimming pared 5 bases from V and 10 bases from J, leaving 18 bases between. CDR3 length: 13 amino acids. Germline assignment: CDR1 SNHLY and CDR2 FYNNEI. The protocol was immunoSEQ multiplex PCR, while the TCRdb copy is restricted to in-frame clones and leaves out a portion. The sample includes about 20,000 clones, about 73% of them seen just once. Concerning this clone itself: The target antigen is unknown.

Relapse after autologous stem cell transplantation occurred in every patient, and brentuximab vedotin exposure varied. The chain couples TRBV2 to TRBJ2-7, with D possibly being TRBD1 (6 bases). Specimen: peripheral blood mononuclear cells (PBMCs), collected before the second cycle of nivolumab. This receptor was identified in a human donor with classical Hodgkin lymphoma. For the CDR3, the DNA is TGTGCCAGCAGTTCAATGCCCGTGGACAGACAGTACTTC. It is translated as CASSSMPVDRQYF.